Below, 3 T cell receptor beta chains from the same sample are listed, as sequenced in a study of molecular identifiers for immune sequencing clone quantification. MiXCR was run by TCRdb on the PCR reads, yielding one entry per CDR3 protein. The table records approximately 90,000 distinct CDR3 sequences, 21% of them present only once. The sample taken for sequencing was naive CD8+ T cells from blood, with Jurkat cell RNA spiked in. This sample's subset: FACS-sorted CD8+CD4-CCR7+CD45RA+ naive T cells. The receptors here all came from a human donor in good health. Some libraries in this study had Jurkat cell RNA spiked in.

This clonotype has a handful of counts. The V and J genes are TRBV6-1 and TRBJ2-7; possibly TRBD2 for D (7 bases). This CDR3 has 15 residues. The germline V gene has CDR1 MNHNS and CDR2 SASEGT. Trimming took off 3 bases at V and 3 bases at J, with 15 bases between the two ends. The CDR3 DNA is TGTGCCAGCAGTGATTGGGGGGGCCTGGGCTACGAGCAGTACTTC. This sequence encodes CASSDWGGLGYEQYF.

There are many counts of this clonotype. The chain joins TRBV6-2 or TRBV6-3 to TRBJ1-5; D is perhaps TRBD1 (5 bases). The CDR3 covers 17 residues. Germline CDR1 MNHEY, CDR2 SVGEGT. V was cut by 6 bases and J by 4 bases, with 22 bases left in between. The chain's CDR3 is CASSPYLGRRGNQPQHF. The CDR3 region has the DNA TGTGCCAGCAGCCCCTACCTGGGGCGAAGAGGAAATCAGCCCCAGCATTTT.

This sequence joins TRBV4-1 and TRBJ2-1; tentatively, D is TRBD2 (5 bases). Trimming took 3 bases from V and 5 from J, leaving 8 bases between them. This CDR3 comprises 13 residues. In germline, CDR1 is MGHRA, CDR2 YSYEKL. CDR3: CASSQDFDNEQFF. The CDR3 DNA reads as TGCGCCAGCAGCCAGGACTTTGACAATGAGCAGTTCTTC.